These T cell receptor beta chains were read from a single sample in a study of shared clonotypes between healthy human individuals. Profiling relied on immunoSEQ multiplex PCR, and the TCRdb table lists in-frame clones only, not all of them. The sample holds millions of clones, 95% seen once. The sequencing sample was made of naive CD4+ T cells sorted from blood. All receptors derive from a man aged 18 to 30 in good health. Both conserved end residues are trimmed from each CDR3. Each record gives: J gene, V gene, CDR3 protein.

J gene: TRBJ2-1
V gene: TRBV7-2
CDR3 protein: ASGNRQLNEQF

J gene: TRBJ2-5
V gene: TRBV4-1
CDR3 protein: ASSLGPQETQY

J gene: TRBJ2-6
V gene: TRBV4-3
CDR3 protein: ASSQVTGANVLT

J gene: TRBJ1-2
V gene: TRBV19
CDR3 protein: ASSMVLPGQGGFGYT

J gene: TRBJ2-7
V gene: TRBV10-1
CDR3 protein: ASSESTSGLSYEQY

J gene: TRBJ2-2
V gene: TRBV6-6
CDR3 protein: ASSARQGATGELF

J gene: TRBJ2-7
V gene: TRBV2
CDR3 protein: ASSEETGPEYEQY

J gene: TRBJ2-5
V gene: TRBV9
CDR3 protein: ASSVVAEGGAQY

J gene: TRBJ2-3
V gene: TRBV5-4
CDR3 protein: ASSWGQGGSTDTQY

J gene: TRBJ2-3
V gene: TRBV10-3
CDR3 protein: AISGGPGTDTQY

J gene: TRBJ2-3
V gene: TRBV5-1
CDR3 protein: ASSLNGDTQY

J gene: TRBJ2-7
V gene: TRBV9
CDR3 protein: ASSVAGQGNVYEQY

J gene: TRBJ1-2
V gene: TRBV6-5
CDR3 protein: ASAQGRLYGYT

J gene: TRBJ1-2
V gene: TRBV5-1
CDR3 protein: ASSTDFNYGYT

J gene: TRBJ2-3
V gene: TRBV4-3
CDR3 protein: ASSQDWVKAGTTDTQY

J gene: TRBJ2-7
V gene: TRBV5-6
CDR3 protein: ASTIQGASYEQY

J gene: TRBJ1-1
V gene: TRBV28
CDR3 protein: ASRPPVGRGTEAF

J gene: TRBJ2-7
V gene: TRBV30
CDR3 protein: AWSPAHEQY

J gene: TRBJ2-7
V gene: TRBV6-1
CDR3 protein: ASTEQRTLSYEQY

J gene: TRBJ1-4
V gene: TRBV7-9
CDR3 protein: ASSLRQTTSEKLF

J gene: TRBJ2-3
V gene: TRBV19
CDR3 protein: ASSISLAGFTDTQY

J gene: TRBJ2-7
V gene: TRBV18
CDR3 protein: ASSPAGAYEQY

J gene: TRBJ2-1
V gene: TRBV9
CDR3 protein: ASSVGTANEQF

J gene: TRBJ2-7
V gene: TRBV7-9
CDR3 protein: ASSPSGVLDYEQY

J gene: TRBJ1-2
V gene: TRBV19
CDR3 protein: ASSQVNYGYT

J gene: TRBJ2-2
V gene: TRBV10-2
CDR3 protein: ASVRGGRTSGTGELF

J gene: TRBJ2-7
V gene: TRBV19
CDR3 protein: ASGTSGFSYEQY

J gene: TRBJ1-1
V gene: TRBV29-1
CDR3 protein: SVVGGEAF

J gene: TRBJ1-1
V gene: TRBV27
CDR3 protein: ASSLTSFGEAF

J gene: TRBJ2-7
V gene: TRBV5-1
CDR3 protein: ASTRVSGGRLEQY

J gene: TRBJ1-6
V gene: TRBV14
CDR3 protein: ASSPSSYNSPLH

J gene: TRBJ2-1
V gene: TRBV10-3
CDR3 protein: AIDSGTSNEQF

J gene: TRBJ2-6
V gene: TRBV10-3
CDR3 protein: ATKTGVGSGANVLT

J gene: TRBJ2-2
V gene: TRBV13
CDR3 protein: ASSFRGVGTGELF

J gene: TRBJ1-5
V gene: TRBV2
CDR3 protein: ASSDGTAFGPQH

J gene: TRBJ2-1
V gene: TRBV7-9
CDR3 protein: ASSRLAGGPVNEQF